The 11 T cell receptor beta chains listed next were all sequenced from one sample in a study of blood T cell repertoires in COVID-19. TCRdb keeps only in-frame clones here, not all; method: immunoSEQ multiplex PCR. Of approximately 200,000 clones in the sample, about 80% were seen once. The specimen sequenced was peripheral blood. The receptors shown here come from a woman aged 30 to 39 who had recovered from COVID-19.

The chain is built from TRBV28 and TRBJ2-7; D is perhaps TRBD1 (5 bases). Germline V CDR1 and CDR2: MDHEN, SYDVKM. This CDR3 has 13 amino acids. The ends were cut back, 8 bases at V and 6 bases at J, with 17 bases in the middle. CDR3 DNA sequence: TGTGCCAGCCAATTTCAGGGAAAGAGCGAGCAGTACTTC. Amino acid sequence: CASQFQGKSEQYF.

V gene TRBV5-4 combines with J gene TRBJ2-1; 7 bases are a match to TRBD2. The junction had 5 bases not matched to a gene; V was cut back by 0 bases and J by 8 bases. Per germline, CDR1 SGHNT and CDR2 YYREEE (reference sequence). This CDR3 region has 14 residues. The CDR3 bases are TGTGCCAGCAGCTTGGCGGGAGGAGGCTATGAGCAGTTCTTC. As protein: CASSLAGGGYEQFF.

V and J are TRBV28 and TRBJ1-4, with TRBD1 identical over 10 bases. This CDR3 contains 17 residues. Germline lookup yields CDR1 MDHEN and CDR2 SYDVKM. V shed 5 bases, J shed 4 bases, and the junction held 10 bases outside the gene matches. Here the CDR3 DNA reads TGTGCCAGCAGTAAGAGACAGGGGGCGGTTGGTAATGAAAAACTGTTTTTT. The encoded protein is CASSKRQGAVGNEKLFF.

J is TRBJ1-3 and V is TRBV28, with 9 bases lining up with TRBD1. The V gene end was trimmed by 5 bases and the J gene end by 3 bases; junction bases not matched to a gene: 2. Germline values: CDR1 MDHEN, CDR2 SYDVKM. The CDR3 has 14 residues. The CDR3 spells CASSTGGSGNTIYF. The CDR3 bases are TGTGCCAGCAGTACAGGGGGCAGTGGAAACACCATATATTTT.

This sequence joins TRBV10-1 and TRBJ2-7, with 13 nucleotides matching TRBD2. After removal of 6 bases from V and 7 bases from J, the junction contained 9 bases not matched to a gene. The CDR3 loop spans 15 amino acids. Germline V gene lookup returns CDR1 WNHNN and CDR2 SYGVQD (reference sequence). This CDR3 is CASSTGTSGVKEQYF. CDR3 DNA: TGCGCCAGCAGCACCGGGACTAGCGGGGTGAAAGAGCAGTACTTC.

The chain combines TRBV27 with TRBJ1-1; 10 nucleotides align to TRBD1. V lost 6 bases and J lost 2; bases outside the gene matches: 3. The CDR3 covers 14 residues. The germline CDR1 and CDR2 sequences are MNHEY and SMNVEV (reference sequence). In DNA form, the CDR3 reads TGTGCCAGCAGGGACAGGGGGGCAAACACTGAAGCTTTCTTT. Amino acid sequence: CASRDRGANTEAFF.

The chain couples TRBV28 to TRBJ1-2; 7 bases line up with TRBD1. V was clipped by 5 bases and J by 2 bases; unmatched bases: 5. Looked up from germline, CDR1 is MDHEN and CDR2 is SYDVKM. This CDR3 contains 14 residues. CDR3 DNA sequence: TGTGCCAGCAGTCCACAGGGGCCCAACTATGGCTACACCTTC. Amino acids: CASSPQGPNYGYTF.

As DNA, the CDR3 is TGCGCCAGCAGCCACTCCGTACTAGGACTAGCGGGAGGGCCCACCGGGGAGCTGTTTTTT. Its translation is CASSHSVLGLAGGPTGELFF. The rearrangement links TRBV5-1 to TRBJ2-2, with TRBD2 matching 15 bases. The CDR3 runs to 20 residues. Per the germline V gene, CDR1 is SGHRS and CDR2 is YFSETQ. Losses at the gene ends were 4 bases for V and 4 bases for J; bases not matched to a gene: 14.

The chain couples TRBV6-5 to TRBJ2-7; D remains unclear. This CDR3 has 13 residues. V lost 2 bases and J lost 6, with 11 bases in between. CDR1 MNHEY and CDR2 SVGAGI come from the germline V gene. CDR3: CASSYGLSSEQYF. CDR3 DNA sequence: TGTGCCAGCAGTTACGGGCTATCGTCCGAGCAGTACTTC.

The chain joins TRBV28 to TRBJ2-1, with D possibly being TRBD2 (5 bases). Between the trimmed V and J ends, which lost 1 base and 8 bases, there was a span of 15 bases. This CDR3 spans 15 amino acids. Germline V lookup: CDR1 MDHEN, CDR2 SYDVKM. The CDR3 DNA reads TGTGCCAGCAGTTTATTGGAGGAAGCGTTTCATGAGCAGTTCTTC. Its translation: CASSLLEEAFHEQFF.

This clone was seen a handful of times. The V and J genes are TRBV5-5 and TRBJ1-5; TRBD1 is a possible D gene (6 bases). Germline CDR1 reads SGHKS; CDR2 reads YYEKEE (reference sequence). CDR3 length equals 16 residues. V lost 4 bases, J lost 0 bases, and 14 bases lay in between. The CDR3 DNA reads TGTGCCAGCAGCCGGGGAGGGGGAACTAGCAATCAGCCCCAGCATTTT. Translation gives CASSRGGGTSNQPQHF.